These 8 T cell receptor beta chains share one sample of origin, sequenced in a study of shared clonotypes between healthy human individuals. Sequenced by immunoSEQ multiplex PCR; TCRdb stores in-frame clones only, minus some. The sample records roughly 110,000 clones, about 70% being singletons. The sample comprised memory CD8+ T cells sorted from blood. The subset: CD45RO+ cells pooled with CCR7-negative TemRA cells. These TCRs come from a woman under 40 in good health.

The chain recombines TRBV7-9 with TRBJ2-7; D gene unclear. Trimming pared 3 bases from V and 3 bases from J, leaving 9 bases between. CDR1 SEHNR and CDR2 FQNEAQ come from the germline V gene (reference sequence). This CDR3 comprises 13 residues. As DNA, the CDR3 is TGTGCCAGCAGCTTGGGGAATCGCTACGAGCAGTACTTC. It yields the protein CASSLGNRYEQYF.

The chain has TRBV6-1 and TRBJ2-7; TRBD1 matches at 8 bases. Germline-derived CDR1 and CDR2 are MNHNS and SASEGT. J gave up 1 base and V 4 bases, and 3 bases lay outside the gene matches. CDR3 length: 14 amino acids. The DNA for the CDR3 is TGTGCCAGCAGTGTTCAGGGGGCTTCCTACGAGCAGTACTTC. Residues: CASSVQGASYEQYF.

The chain combines TRBV7-9 with TRBJ2-2; 8 nucleotides align to TRBD2. Trimming cost V 5 bases and J 7 bases; bases outside gene matches: 12. Germline V gives CDR1 SEHNR, CDR2 FQNEAQ (reference sequence). CDR3 length: 16 residues. The CDR3 bases are TGTGCCAGCAGCATAAGGGTACCGCTAGCGGGCGGGGAGCTGTTTTTT. It encodes CASSIRVPLAGGELFF.

Comments on this clone: A junction end diverges from the germline sequence, so it may reflect a read error. V and J are TRBV28 and TRBJ2-1, with no clear D. The CDR3 has 15 amino acids. The germline V gene has CDR1 MDHEN and CDR2 SYDVKM. The CDR3: CASKEWARPYNEQFF. In nucleotides, the CDR3 is TGTGCTAGCAAGGAGTGGGCTAGACCATACAATGAGCAGTTCTTC.

Only a few counts were recorded for this clone. The chain has TRBV5-1 and TRBJ2-1; maybe TRBD1 (5 bases). V was cut by 2 bases and J by 2 bases, with 8 bases left in between. This CDR3 is built from 14 residues. Germline V CDR1 and CDR2: SGHRS, YFSETQ. CDR3 sequence: CASSFDSPYNEQFF. The CDR3 region has the DNA TGCGCCAGCAGCTTTGACAGTCCCTACAATGAGCAGTTCTTC.

This clone was seen a single time. The V gene is TRBV14, the J gene TRBJ2-5, with TRBD2 matching over 12 bases. The V gene's germline CDR1 is SGHDN and CDR2 FVKESK. This CDR3 is 18 amino acids long. V gave up 6 bases and J gave up 5 bases; unmatched junction bases: 16. This chain's CDR3 is CASSDGTSGCPRRETQYF. The CDR3 DNA follows: TGTGCCAGCAGTGATGGGACTAGCGGGTGCCCTCGGCGGGAGACCCAGTACTTC. Together with reference TRBV14 and TRBJ2-5, the CDR3 gives the full variable domain: EAGVTQFPSHSVIEKGQTVTLRCDPISGHDNLYWYRRVMGKEIKFLLHFVKESKQDESGMPNNRFLAERTGGTYSTLKVQPAELEDSGVYFCASSDGTSGCPRRETQYFGPGTRLLVL.

The V call is TRBV2, the J call TRBJ2-5; TRBD2 matches at 7 bases. The end of the DNA aligns better with TRBJ2-7, so the J call may be wrong. The CDR3 contains 14 residues. CDR1 is SNHLY, CDR2 FYNNEI, per germline. The CDR3 DNA follows: TGTGCCAGCGCAAGGGACTACGACTCCTACGAGCAGTACTTC. Its translation is CASARDYDSYEQYF.

This chain connects TRBV6-6 to TRBJ2-7, with D possibly being TRBD1 (6 bases). V lost 2 bases, J lost 1 base, and 15 bases lay in between. Germline assignment: CDR1 MNHNY and CDR2 SVGAGI (reference sequence). The CDR3 length is 16 residues. The CDR3 here is CASSYKGRQASYEQYF. DNA for the CDR3: TGTGCCAGCAGTTACAAGGGGCGACAGGCTTCCTACGAGCAGTACTTC.